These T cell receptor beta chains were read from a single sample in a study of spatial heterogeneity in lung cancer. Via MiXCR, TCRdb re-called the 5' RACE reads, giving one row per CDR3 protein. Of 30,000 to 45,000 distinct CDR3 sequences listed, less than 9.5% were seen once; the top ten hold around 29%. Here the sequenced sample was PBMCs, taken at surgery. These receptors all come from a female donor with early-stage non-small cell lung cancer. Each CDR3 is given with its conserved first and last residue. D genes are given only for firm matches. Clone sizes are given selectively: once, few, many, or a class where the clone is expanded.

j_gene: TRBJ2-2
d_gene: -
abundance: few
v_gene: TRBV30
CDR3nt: TGTGCCTGGAACAAGGGACCCGGGGAGCTGTTTTTT
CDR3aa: CAWNKGPGELFF

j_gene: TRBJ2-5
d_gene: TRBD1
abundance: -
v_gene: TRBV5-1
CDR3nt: TGCGCCAGCTCTGGGGGACAGAGACAAGAGACCCAGTACTTC
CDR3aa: CASSGGQRQETQYF

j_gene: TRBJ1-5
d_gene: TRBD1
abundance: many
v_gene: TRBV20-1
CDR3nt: TGCAGTGTAGGACAGGGAAGGCAGCCCCAGCATTTT
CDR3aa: CSVGQGRQPQHF

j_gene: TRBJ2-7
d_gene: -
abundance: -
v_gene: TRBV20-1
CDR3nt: TGCAGTGCTAGAGATACTCGTACCTACGAGCAGTACTTC
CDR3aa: CSARDTRTYEQYF

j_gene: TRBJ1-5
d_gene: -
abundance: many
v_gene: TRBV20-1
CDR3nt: TGCAGTGCTAGAGATGGGGCAAGAGGAGGCAATCAGCCCCAGCATTTT
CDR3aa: CSARDGARGGNQPQHF

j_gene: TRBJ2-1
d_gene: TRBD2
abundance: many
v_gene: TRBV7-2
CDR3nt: TGTGCCAGCAGCTTTGCTAGCGGGGACTTCAATGAGCAGTTCTTC
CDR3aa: CASSFASGDFNEQFF

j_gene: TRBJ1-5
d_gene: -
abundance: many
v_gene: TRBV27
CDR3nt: TGTGCCAGCAGTTTAAGGGGTTATAGCAATCAGCCCCAGCATTTT
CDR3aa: CASSLRGYSNQPQHF

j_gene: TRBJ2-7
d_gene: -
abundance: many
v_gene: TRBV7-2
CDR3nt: TGTGCCAGCAGCTTAGTGAGCAGAACCTACGAGCAGTACTTC
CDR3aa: CASSLVSRTYEQYF

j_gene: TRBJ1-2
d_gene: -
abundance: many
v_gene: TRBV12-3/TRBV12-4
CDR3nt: TGTGCCAGCAGTCACAGGGACTCCGGTAGCTATGGCTACACCTTC
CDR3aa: CASSHRDSGSYGYTF

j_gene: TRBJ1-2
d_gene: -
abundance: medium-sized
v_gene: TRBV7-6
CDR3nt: TGTGCCAGCAGCTTGGACGGGAACTATGGCTACACCTTC
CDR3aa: CASSLDGNYGYTF

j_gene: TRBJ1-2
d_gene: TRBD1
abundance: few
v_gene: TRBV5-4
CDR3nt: TGTGCCAGCAGCACCGGGACAGGGTCCCACACCTTC
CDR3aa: CASSTGTGSHTF

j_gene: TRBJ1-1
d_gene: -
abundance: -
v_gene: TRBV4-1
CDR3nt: TGCGCCAGCAGCCAAGTTGGAGAGAACACTGAAGCTTTCTTT
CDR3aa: CASSQVGENTEAFF

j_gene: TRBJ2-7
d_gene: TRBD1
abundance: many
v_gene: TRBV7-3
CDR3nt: TGTGCCAGCAGCTTGGCTGGGACAGGGGTCCACGAGCAGTACTTC
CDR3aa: CASSLAGTGVHEQYF

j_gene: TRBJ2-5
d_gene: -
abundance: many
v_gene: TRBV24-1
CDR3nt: TGTGCCACCAGTGACGCGGGAGAGACCCAGTACTTC
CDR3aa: CATSDAGETQYF

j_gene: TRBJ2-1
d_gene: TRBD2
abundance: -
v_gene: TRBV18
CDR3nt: TGTGCCAGCTCACCACTTCCCCTAGCGGGGGCTCACGGGCAGTTCTTC
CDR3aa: CASSPLPLAGAHGQFF

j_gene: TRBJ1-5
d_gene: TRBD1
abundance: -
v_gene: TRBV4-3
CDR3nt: TGCGCCAGCAGCCAAGATGGGCAGGGGGATCAGCCCCAGCATTTT
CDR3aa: CASSQDGQGDQPQHF

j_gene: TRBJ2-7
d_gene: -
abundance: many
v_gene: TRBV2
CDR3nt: TGTGCCAGCAGTGTTTGGCAGAACTACGAGCAGTACTTC
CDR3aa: CASSVWQNYEQYF

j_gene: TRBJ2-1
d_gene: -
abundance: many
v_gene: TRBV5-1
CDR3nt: TGCGCCAGCTTCCCGGGCAGCTCCTACAATGAGCAGTTCTTC
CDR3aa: CASFPGSSYNEQFF

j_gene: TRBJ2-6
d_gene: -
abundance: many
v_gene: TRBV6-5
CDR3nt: TGTGCCAGCAGTGCCCGAGGAGGGTCCGGGGCCAACGTCCTGACTTTC
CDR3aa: CASSARGGSGANVLTF

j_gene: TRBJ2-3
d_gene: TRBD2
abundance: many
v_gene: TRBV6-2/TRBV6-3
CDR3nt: TGTGCCAGCAGTTACTCGGGCCGGGGGGGACCCCATACGCAGTATTTT
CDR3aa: CASSYSGRGGPHTQYF

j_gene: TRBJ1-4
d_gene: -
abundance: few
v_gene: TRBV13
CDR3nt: TGTGCCAGCAGCCGCATAGGCGAAAAACTGTTTTTT
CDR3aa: CASSRIGEKLFF

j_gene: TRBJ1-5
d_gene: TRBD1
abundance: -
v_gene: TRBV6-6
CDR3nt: TGTGCCAGCAGTCCGCCCGACCAGGGGGCGCGGGTCCAGCCCCAGCATTTT
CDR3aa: CASSPPDQGARVQPQHF

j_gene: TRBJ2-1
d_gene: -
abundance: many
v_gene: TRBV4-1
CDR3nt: TGCGCCAGCAGCCCAGGTAAAGGGTGGAACAATGAGCAGTTCTTC
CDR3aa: CASSPGKGWNNEQFF

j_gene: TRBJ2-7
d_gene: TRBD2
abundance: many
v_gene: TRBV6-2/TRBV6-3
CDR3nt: TGTGCCAGCAGTTACTCGAGCGGGAGTACCTACGAGCAGTACTTC
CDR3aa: CASSYSSGSTYEQYF

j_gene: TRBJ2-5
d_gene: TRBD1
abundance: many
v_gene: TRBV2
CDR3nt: TGTGCCAGCAGCTCCGGGACAGGGGGCCCAGAGACCCAGTACTTC
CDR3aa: CASSSGTGGPETQYF

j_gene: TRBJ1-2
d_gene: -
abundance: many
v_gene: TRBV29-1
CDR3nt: TGCAGCGTTGGGGCCTTAGATGGCTACACCTTC
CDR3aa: CSVGALDGYTF

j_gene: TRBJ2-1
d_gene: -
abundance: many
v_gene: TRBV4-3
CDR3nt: TGCGCCAGCAGCCAAGATATTGGGCGGGCTCGCGGGATTGAGCAGTTCTTC
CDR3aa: CASSQDIGRARGIEQFF

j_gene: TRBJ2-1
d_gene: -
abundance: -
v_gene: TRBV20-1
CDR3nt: TGCAGTGCCCAGGGACACCGAAGCTCCTACAATGAGCAGTTCTTC
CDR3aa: CSAQGHRSSYNEQFF

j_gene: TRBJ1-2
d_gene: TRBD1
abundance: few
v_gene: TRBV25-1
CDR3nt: TGTGCCAGCAGTACTTACAGGGGAAACGACTATGGCTACACCTTC
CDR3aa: CASSTYRGNDYGYTF